The present T cell receptor beta chain was sequenced within a study of T cell responses to AZD1222 COVID-19 vaccine. Data came from immunoSEQ multiplex PCR; TCRdb stores just in-frame clones and leaves some out. The sample has approximately 170,000 clones, roughly nine tenths seen once. The V end lost 8 bases, the J end lost 2 bases, and 18 bases lay between the germline ends. This CDR3 comprises 14 residues. The germline CDR1 and CDR2 sequences are GTSNPN and SVGIG (reference sequence). Specimen: peripheral blood, collected on day 0 of AZD1222 vaccination. The receptor's source is an adult in good health. The V and J genes are TRBV30 and TRBJ1-2; TRBD1 might be the D (5 bases). This CDR3 is CAGKKTASNYGYTF. The CDR3 nucleotides are TGTGCCGGAAAAAAGACAGCCTCAAACTATGGCTACACCTTC.